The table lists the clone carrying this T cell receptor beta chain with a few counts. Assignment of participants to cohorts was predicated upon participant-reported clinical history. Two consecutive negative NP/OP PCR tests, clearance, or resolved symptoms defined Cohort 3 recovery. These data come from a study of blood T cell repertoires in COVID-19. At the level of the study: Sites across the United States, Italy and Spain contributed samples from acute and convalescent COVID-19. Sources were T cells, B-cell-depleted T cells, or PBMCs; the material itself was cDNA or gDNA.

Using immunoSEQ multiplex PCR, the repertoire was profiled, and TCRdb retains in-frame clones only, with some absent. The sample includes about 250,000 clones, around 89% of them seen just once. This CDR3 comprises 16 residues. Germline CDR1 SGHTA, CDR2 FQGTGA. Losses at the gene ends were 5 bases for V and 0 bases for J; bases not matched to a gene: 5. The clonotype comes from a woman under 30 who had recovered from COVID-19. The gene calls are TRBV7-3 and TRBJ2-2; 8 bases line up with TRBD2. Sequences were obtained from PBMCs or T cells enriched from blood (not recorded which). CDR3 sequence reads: CASSPQAGANTGELFF. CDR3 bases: TGTGCCAGCAGCCCGCAAGCGGGGGCGAACACCGGGGAGCTGTTTTTT.